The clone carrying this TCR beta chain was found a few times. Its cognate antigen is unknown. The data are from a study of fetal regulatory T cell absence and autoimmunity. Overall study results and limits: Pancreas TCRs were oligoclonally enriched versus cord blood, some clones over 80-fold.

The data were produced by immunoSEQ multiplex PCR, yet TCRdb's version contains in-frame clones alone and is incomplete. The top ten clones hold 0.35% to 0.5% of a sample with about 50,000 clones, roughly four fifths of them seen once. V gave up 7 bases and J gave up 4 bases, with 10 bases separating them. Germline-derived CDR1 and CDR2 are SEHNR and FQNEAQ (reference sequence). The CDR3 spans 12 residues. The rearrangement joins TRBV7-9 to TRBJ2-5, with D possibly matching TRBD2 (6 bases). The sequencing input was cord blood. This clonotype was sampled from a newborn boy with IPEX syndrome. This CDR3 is CASTLGGETQYF. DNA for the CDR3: TGTGCCAGCACCCTGGGGGGAGAGACCCAGTACTTC.